The next 10 T cell receptor beta chains were all read from a single sample in a study of vaccination and CD4 T cells after COVID-19. No antigen has been assigned to these receptors. Described treatment: roughly nine-day PBMC culture with coronavirus spike peptide pools or control peptides (ViraFEST assay). Cultured CD4+ T-cell DNA underwent Oncomine TCR Beta short-read sequencing. Using its own MiXCR run on the PCR reads, TCRdb lists one record per CDR3 protein. Among fewer than 15,000 distinct CDR3 sequences listed, roughly 37% were seen once. Sequenced input: CD4+ T cells from blood, cultured in vitro. The receptors derive from a human donor who had recovered from COVID-19.

The chain's CDR3 is CASSRTGKTEAFF. CDR3 coding DNA: TGCGCCAGCAGTCGGACAGGGAAAACTGAAGCTTTCTTT. The chain employs TRBV10-2 and TRBJ1-1, with 8 bases that match TRBD1. The CDR3 has 13 residues. After removal of 5 bases from V and 5 bases from J, the junction contained 4 bases not matched to a gene. Germline V gene lookup returns CDR1 WSHSY and CDR2 SAAADI.

This clonotype was seen a few times. Here the CDR3 reads CSARGGSGDSYNSPLHF. In DNA, the CDR3 is TGCAGTGCTAGAGGGGGGTCCGGGGACTCCTATAATTCACCCCTCCACTTT. The chain has TRBV20-1 and TRBJ1-6; tentative D call: TRBD1 (5 bases). Germline-derived CDR1 and CDR2 are DFQATT and SNEGSKA (reference sequence). V lost 1 base, J lost 0 bases, and 13 bases lay in between. The CDR3 runs 17 residues.

The rearrangement links TRBV28 to TRBJ2-1, with 11 bases that match TRBD2. From germline, CDR1 is MDHEN and CDR2 SYDVKM. V gave up 7 bases and J gave up 5 bases; unmatched junction bases: 7. This CDR3 contains 15 residues. The CDR3 nucleotides read TGTGCCAGCAATCCTAGCGGGGGGAGAAACAATGAGCAGTTCTTC. As protein: CASNPSGGRNNEQFF.

The CDR3 reads CASSSDPYNEQFF. Here the CDR3 DNA reads TGTGCCAGCAGTTCCGACCCCTACAATGAGCAGTTCTTC. The V and J genes are TRBV28 and TRBJ2-1; D unclear. The CDR3 has 13 amino acids. V was trimmed by 4 bases and J by 2 bases, leaving 6 bases between them. Germline V gene sequence: CDR1 MDHEN, CDR2 SYDVKM. Variable domain in full (rest from reference TRBV28 and TRBJ2-1): DVKVTQSSRYLVKRTGEKVFLECVQDMDHENMFWYRQDPGLGLRLIYFSYDVKMKEKGDIPEGYSVSREKKERFSLILESASTNQTSMYLCASSSDPYNEQFFGPGTRLTVL.

The CDR3 region has the DNA TGTGCCAGCAGCTTGACAGGGGATAATTCACCCCTCCACTTT. Translation gives CASSLTGDNSPLHF. The chain recombines TRBV7-3 with TRBJ1-6; 8 bases map to TRBD1. The J segment lost 5 bases and the V segment lost 3 bases, leaving 0 bases of the junction unmatched. The CDR3 has 14 amino acids. CDR1 is SGHTA, CDR2 FQGTGA, per germline.

The chain employs TRBV20-1 and TRBJ2-7; tentatively, D is TRBD1 (6 bases). CDR3 length equals 14 residues. V shed 5 bases and J shed 4 bases, with 18 bases lying between them. Germline loops: CDR1 DFQATT, CDR2 SNEGSKA (reference sequence). DNA of the CDR3: TGCAGTGCTGTTGACAGGTCCGGACCTTACGAGCAGTACTTC. Its protein product is CSAVDRSGPYEQYF.

In its sample, this clonotype was seen a few times. V and J are TRBV15 and TRBJ1-3; tentatively, D is TRBD1 (5 bases). The ends were cut back, 3 bases at V and 0 bases at J, with 15 bases in the middle. CDR1 and CDR2 from the germline V gene are LNHNV and YYDKDF (reference sequence). The CDR3 spans 17 residues. CDR3 sequence (DNA): TGTGCCACCAGCAGTACAGGACGGATCAGCTCTGGAAACACCATATATTTT. This codes for CATSSTGRISSGNTIYF. The variable domain in full, completed from reference TRBV15 and TRBJ1-3, reads DAMVIQNPRYQVTQFGKPVTLSCSQTLNHNVMYWYQQKSSQAPKLLFHYYDKDFNNEADTPDNFQSRRPNTSFCFLDIRSPGLGDTAMYLCATSSTGRISSGNTIYFGEGSWLTVV.

This clonotype was counted a few times. The V call is TRBV11-2, the J call TRBJ2-7; no clear D. In germline, CDR1 is SGHAT, CDR2 FQNNGV. The ends were cut back, 2 bases at V and 6 bases at J, with 8 bases in the middle. CDR3 size: 12 residues. The CDR3 protein is CASSLTGFEQYF. The CDR3 region has the DNA TGTGCCAGCAGCTTAACCGGGTTCGAGCAGTACTTC.

This clonotype turned up a few times. The rearrangement joins TRBV6-2 or TRBV6-3 to TRBJ2-1; 8 bases are a match to TRBD1. The V and J ends lost 4 bases and 10 bases, in that order; junction bases with no gene match: 3. The CDR3 has 12 residues. Germline V gene sequence: CDR1 MNHEY, CDR2 SVGEGT. CDR3: CASSWTGIEQFF. The CDR3, as DNA: TGTGCCAGCAGTTGGACAGGGATAGAGCAGTTCTTC.

This clonotype was detected a few times. The rearrangement joins TRBV6-5 to TRBJ2-7; 8 nucleotides agree with TRBD2. Germline V CDR1 and CDR2: MNHEY, SVGAGI. Trimming removed 2 bases from V and 2 bases from J; junction bases left unmatched: 14. The CDR3 sequence is 18 residues long. The CDR3 DNA sequence: TGTGCCAGCAGTTACCGCCTAACTGGGGGACTAGGAGCCTACGAGCAGTACTTC. Residues: CASSYRLTGGLGAYEQYF.